Sequencing of this T cell receptor (beta chain) was carried out in a study of blood T cells in healthy people across ages. Whole-study context: Template switching caught about one barcoded beta molecule for each two T cells. Whole-study results and caveats: More naive CD4+ cells and higher diversity were found in long-lived than in aged donors. Reliance upon unsorted PBMCs precluded definitive naive versus antigen-experienced comparison.

A note on this clonotype: Its antigen remains unidentified.

The germline V and J ends were trimmed by 3 bases and 7 bases, with 10 bases remaining between them. The CDR3 has 12 residues. The V gene's germline CDR1 is SGDLS and CDR2 YYNGEE. Combining a sample-barcoded 5' primer with a J-beta primer mix, a second PCR ran for roughly 6 to 11 cycles. Per sample, CDR3-containing paired-end reads numbered at least 2.5 million. TCRdb fed the 5' RACE reads into MiXCR, producing one record per CDR3 protein. This repertoire shows hundreds of thousands of distinct CDR3 sequences, more than 45% found once; its top ten account for 22%. Sequencing was carried out using blood. This sequence joins TRBV9 and TRBJ1-2; D is unresolved. The receptor comes from a man between 25 and 39 years old in good health. The CDR3 DNA reads as TGTGCCAGCAGCGACGTGGTGGCTGGCTACACCTTC. Its translation is CASSDVVAGYTF.